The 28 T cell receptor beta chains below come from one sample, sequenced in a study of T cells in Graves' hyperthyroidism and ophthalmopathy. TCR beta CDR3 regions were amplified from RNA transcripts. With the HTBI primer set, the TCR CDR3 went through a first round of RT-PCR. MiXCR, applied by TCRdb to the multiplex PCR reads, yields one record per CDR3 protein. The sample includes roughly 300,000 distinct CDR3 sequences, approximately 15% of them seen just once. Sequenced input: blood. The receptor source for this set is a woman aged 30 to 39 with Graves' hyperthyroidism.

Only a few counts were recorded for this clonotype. This CDR3 reads CSASDGLPNEQFF. The CDR3 nucleotides are TGCAGTGCTAGCGACGGACTCCCGAATGAGCAGTTCTTC. This chain links TRBV20-1 with TRBJ2-1; D is possibly TRBD2 (5 bases). This CDR3 comprises 13 residues. Between the trimmed V and J ends, which lost 3 bases and 7 bases, there was a span of 13 bases. In germline, CDR1 is DFQATT, CDR2 SNEGSKA (reference sequence).

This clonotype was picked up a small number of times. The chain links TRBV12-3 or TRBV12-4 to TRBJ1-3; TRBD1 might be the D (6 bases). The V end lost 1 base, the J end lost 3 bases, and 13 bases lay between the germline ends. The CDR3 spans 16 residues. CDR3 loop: CASSLDLTGNGNTIYF. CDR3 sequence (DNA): TGTGCCAGCAGTTTAGACTTAACAGGGAATGGAAACACCATATATTTT.

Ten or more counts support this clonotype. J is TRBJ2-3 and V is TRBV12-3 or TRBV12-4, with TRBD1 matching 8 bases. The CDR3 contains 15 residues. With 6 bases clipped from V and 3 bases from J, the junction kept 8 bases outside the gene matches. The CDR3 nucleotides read TGTGCCAGCAGCCCCCGACAGGGGATGACAGATACGCAGTATTTT. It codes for CASSPRQGMTDTQYF.

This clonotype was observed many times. This CDR3 is CASSPTPNTEAFF. CDR3 bases: TGTGCCAGCTCACCAACGCCGAACACTGAAGCTTTCTTT. This chain connects TRBV18 to TRBJ1-1; D gene ambiguous. Germline lookup yields CDR1 KGHSH and CDR2 LQKENI. Trimming removed 2 bases from V and 1 base from J, with 5 bases in between. The CDR3 runs to 13 residues.

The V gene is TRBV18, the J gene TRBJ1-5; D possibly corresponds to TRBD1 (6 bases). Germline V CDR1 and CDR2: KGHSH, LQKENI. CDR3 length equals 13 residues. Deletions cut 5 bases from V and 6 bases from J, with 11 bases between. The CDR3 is CASSAQGTQPQHF. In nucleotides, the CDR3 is TGTGCCAGCTCAGCACAGGGCACTCAGCCCCAGCATTTT.

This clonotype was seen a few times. CDR3 bases: TGTGCCAGCAGTCCAGGGTCTCGAAATCAGCCCCAGCATTTT. Encoded protein: CASSPGSRNQPQHF. The rearrangement links TRBV6-2 or TRBV6-3 to TRBJ1-5; maybe TRBD1 (5 bases). Germline CDR1 reads MNHEY; CDR2 reads SVGEGT. Trimming shortened V by 5 bases and J by 4 bases, and 12 bases separated the two germline ends. This CDR3 region has 14 residues.

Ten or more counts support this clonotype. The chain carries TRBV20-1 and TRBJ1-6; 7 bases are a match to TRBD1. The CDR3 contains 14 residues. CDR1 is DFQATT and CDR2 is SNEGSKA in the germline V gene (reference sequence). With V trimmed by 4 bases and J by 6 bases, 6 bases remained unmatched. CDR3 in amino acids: CSATGTVLNSPLHF. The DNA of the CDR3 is TGCAGTGCTACCGGGACAGTCCTTAATTCACCCCTCCACTTT.

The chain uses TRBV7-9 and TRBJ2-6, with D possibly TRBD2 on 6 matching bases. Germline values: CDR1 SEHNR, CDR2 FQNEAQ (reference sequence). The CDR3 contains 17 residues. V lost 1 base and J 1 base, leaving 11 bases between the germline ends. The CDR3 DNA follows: TGTGCCAGCAGCTTAGATCTTGGAGGGTCTGGGGCCAACGTCCTGACTTTC. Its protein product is CASSLDLGGSGANVLTF.

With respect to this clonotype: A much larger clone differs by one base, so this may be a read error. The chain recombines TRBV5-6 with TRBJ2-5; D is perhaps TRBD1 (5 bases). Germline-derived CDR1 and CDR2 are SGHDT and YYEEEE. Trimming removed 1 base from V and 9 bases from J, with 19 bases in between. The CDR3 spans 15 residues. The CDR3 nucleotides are TGTGCCAGCAGCTTGTCCCCAGGGATCGCCGAGGCCCAGTACTTC. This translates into CASSLSPGIAEAQYF.

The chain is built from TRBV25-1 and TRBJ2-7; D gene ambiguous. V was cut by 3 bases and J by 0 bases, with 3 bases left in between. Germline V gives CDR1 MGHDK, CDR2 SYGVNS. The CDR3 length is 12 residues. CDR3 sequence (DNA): TGTGCCAGCAGTGACGGCTCCTACGAGCAGTACTTC. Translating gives CASSDGSYEQYF.

CDR3 amino acids: CASSQNAGHPQPQHF. As DNA, the CDR3 is TGTGCCAGCAGCCAAAACGCGGGACATCCTCAGCCCCAGCATTTT. V is TRBV3-1 and J is TRBJ1-5, with D perhaps TRBD1 (6 bases). Germline CDR1 is LGHDT and CDR2 is YNNKEL (reference sequence). The CDR3 runs 15 residues. With 2 bases removed from V and 6 bases from J, the gap between germline ends came to 14 bases.

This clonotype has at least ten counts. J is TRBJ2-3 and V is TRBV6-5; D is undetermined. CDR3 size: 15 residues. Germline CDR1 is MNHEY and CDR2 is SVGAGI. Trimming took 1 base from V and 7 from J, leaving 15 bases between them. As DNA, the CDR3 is TGTGCCAGCAGTTACTTGAAGGACGGAGAATATACGCAGTATTTT. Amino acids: CASSYLKDGEYTQYF.

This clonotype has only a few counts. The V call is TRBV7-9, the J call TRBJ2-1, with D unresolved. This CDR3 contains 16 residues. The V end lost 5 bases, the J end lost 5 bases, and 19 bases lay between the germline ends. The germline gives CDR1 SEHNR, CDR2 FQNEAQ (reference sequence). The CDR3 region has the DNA TGTGCCAGCAGCCCACAATTAGCCAGTGGGGACAATGAGCAGTTCTTC. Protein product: CASSPQLASGDNEQFF.

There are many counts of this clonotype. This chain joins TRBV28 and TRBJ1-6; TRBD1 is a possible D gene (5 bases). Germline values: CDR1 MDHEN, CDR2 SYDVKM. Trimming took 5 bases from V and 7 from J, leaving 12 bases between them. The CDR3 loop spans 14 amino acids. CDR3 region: CASSRYQGNSPLHF. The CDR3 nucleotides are TGTGCCAGCAGTCGTTACCAGGGAAATTCACCCCTCCACTTT.

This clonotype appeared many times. The chain's CDR3 is CSVEWAGGQGGSYNEQFF. The CDR3 region has the DNA TGCAGCGTTGAATGGGCAGGGGGCCAAGGGGGCTCCTACAATGAGCAGTTCTTC. This rearrangement joins TRBV29-1 to TRBJ2-1; TRBD1 agrees at 8 bases. This CDR3 contains 18 residues. The V segment lost 2 bases and the J segment 0 bases; nucleotides outside the gene matches: 12. The germline gives CDR1 SQVTM, CDR2 ANQGSEA.

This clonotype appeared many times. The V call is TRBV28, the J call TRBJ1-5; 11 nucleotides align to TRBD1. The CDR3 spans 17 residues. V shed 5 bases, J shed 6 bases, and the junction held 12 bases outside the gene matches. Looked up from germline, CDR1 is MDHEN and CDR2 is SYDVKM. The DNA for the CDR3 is TGTGCCAGCAGTCCTAGGACAGGGGGCGCGGCCGCTCAGCCCCAGCATTTT. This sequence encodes CASSPRTGGAAAQPQHF.

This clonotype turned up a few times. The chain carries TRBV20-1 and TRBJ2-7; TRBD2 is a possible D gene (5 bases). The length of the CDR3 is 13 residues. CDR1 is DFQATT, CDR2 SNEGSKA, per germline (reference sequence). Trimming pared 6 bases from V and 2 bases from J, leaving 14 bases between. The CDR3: CSAATRVTYEQYF. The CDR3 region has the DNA TGCAGTGCCGCAACTAGGGTCACCTACGAGCAGTACTTC.

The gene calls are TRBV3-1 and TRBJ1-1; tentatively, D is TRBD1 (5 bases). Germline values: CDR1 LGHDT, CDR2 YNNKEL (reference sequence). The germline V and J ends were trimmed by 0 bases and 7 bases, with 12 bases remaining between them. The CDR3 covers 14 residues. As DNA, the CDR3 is TGTGCCAGCAGCCAAGATATTGGGGCGGGTGAAGCTTTCTTT. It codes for CASSQDIGAGEAFF.

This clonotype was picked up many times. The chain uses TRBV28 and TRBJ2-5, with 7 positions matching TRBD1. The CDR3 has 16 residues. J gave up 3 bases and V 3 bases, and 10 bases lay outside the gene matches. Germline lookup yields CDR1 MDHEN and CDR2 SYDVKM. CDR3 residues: CASSFDPGQRKETQYF. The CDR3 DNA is TGTGCCAGCAGTTTCGATCCGGGACAGAGAAAAGAGACCCAGTACTTC.

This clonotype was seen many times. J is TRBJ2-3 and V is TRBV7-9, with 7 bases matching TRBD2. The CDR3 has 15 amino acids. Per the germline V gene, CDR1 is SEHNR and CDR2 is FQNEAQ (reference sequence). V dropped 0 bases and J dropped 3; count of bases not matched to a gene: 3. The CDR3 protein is CASSLAGGRTDTQYF. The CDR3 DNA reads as TGTGCCAGCAGCTTAGCGGGAGGGAGAACAGATACGCAGTATTTT.

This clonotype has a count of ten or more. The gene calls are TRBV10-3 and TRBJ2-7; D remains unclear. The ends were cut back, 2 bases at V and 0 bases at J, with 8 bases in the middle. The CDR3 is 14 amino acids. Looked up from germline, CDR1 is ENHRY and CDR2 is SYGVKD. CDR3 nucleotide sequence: TGTGCCATCAGTGAGCCCGCCACCTCCTACGAGCAGTACTTC. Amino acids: CAISEPATSYEQYF.

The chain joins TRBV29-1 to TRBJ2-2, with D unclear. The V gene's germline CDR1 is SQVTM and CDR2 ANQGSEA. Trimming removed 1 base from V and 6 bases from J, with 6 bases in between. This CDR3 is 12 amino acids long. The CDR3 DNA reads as TGCAGCGTTGAAGGGGTGCCCGGGGAGCTGTTTTTT. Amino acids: CSVEGVPGELFF.

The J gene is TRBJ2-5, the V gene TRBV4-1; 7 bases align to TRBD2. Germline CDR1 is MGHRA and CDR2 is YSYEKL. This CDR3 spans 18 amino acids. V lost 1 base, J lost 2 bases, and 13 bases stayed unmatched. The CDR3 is CASSQGLVRGLLQETQYF. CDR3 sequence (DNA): TGCGCCAGCAGCCAAGGGTTGGTCCGGGGACTACTTCAAGAGACCCAGTACTTC.

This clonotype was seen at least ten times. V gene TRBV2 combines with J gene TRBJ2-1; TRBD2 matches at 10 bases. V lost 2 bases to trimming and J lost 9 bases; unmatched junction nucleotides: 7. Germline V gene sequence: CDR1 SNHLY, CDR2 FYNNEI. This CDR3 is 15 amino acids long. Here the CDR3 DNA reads TGTGCCAGCAGTGAAAGGTACAGCGGGGGGGGTGAGCAGTTCTTC. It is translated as CASSERYSGGGEQFF.

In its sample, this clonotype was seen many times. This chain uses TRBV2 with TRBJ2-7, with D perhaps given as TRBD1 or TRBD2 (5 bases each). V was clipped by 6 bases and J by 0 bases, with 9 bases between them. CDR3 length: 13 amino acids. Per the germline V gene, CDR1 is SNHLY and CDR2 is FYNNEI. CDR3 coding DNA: TGTGCCAGCAGCCCCGGGACCTCCTACGAGCAGTACTTC. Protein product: CASSPGTSYEQYF.

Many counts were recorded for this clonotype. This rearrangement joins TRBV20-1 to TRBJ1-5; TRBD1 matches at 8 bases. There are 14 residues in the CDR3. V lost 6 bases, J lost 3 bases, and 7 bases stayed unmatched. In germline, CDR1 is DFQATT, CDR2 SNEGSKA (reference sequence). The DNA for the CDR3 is TGCAGTGCCCCGGACAGGGCGCCCAATCAGCCCCAGCATTTT. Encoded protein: CSAPDRAPNQPQHF.

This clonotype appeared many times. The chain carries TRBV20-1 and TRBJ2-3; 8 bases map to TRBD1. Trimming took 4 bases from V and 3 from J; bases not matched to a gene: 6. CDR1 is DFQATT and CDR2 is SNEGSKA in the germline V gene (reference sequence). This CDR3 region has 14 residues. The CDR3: CSANRGKVTDTQYF. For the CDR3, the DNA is TGCAGTGCTAACAGGGGGAAGGTGACAGATACGCAGTATTTT.

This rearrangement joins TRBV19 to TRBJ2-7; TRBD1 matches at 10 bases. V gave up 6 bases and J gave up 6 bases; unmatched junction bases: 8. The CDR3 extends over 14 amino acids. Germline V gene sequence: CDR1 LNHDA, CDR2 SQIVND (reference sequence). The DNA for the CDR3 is TGTGCCAGTAGCCGACAAGGACAGGGGGGCGAGCAGTACTTC. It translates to CASSRQGQGGEQYF.